The clone carrying this T cell receptor beta chain was found once. As yet, its antigen is unknown. The CDR3 loop spans 17 amino acids. CDR1 is KGHSH and CDR2 is LQKENI in the germline V gene. V lost 4 bases, J lost 1 base, and 14 bases lay in between. The study drew at least one pre-ART and at least two post-ART PBMC samples from every donor. Survey-level immunoSEQ v3.0 assays were run. Here immunoSEQ multiplex PCR was the method, and the copy in TCRdb shows in-frame clones only, minus some. There are about 36,000 clones in the sample; approximately 80% occur only once, and around 5.8% lies in the top ten. This sample is drawn from a study of long-term antiretroviral therapy in people with HIV. For the study at large: A decade or so separates the oldest specimens from the later 2015 immediate-ART recommendation. Study findings and constraints: Relative to control repertoires, HIV repertoires exhibited narrower CDR3 length ranges. Despite increasing after ART, diversity remained lower than that of transplant donor controls.

The TCR sequence derives from a man aged 25 to 45 with HIV. The chain carries TRBV18 and TRBJ2-6; D unresolved. Material: unsorted PBMCs, obtained 3.4 years after starting antiretroviral therapy. CDR3 sequence (DNA): TGTGCCAGCTCACGCAAGTCAGGCCCGTCTGGGGCCAACGTCCTGACTTTC. Its translation: CASSRKSGPSGANVLTF.